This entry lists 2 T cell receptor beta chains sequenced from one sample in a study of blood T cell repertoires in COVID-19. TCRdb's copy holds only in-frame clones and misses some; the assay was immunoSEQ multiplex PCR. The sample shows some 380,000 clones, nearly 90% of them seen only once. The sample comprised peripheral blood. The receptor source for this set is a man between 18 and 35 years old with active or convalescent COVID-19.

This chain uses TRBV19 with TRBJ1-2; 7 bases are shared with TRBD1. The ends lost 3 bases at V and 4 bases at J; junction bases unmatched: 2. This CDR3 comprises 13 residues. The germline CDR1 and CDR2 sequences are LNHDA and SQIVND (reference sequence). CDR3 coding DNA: TGTGCCAGTAGTATCCGGACAGGCTATGGCTACACCTTC. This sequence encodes CASSIRTGYGYTF.

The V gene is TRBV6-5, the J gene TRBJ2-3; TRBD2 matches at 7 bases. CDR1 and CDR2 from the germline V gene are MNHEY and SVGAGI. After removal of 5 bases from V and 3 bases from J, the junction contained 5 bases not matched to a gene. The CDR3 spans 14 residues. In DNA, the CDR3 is TGTGCCAGCAGTCCGGCCGGGGGGACAGATACGCAGTATTTT. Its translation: CASSPAGGTDTQYF.